This TCR beta chain emerged from a study of Ad26.COV2.S vaccination and SARS-CoV-2 variants. Repertoires were generated with immunoSEQ multiplex PCR, while TCRdb's copy carries only in-frame clones and drops some. The sample yields approximately 460,000 clones, 80% to 90% seen once. This clone showed up just once. Stated treatment: some 20 received Ad26.COV2.S at low or high dose, single or two shots; 5 received placebo; per-sample allocation not given. The investigators took samples on day 63 after the first vaccine or placebo injection. Participants' vaccine, an Ad26 vector, delivered Wuhan-strain SARS-CoV-2 spike. The CDR3 has 15 amino acids. The V gene end was trimmed by 5 bases and the J gene end by 5 bases; junction bases not matched to a gene: 6. The V gene's germline CDR1 is MNHEY and CDR2 SVGAGI.

The source is a person between 18 and 59 years old who received the Ad26.COV2.S COVID-19 vaccine or a placebo. V and J are TRBV6-5 and TRBJ1-5; 10 nucleotides match TRBD1. The sample in question was peripheral blood, obtained in a trial of Ad26.COV2.S vaccine versus placebo. This CDR3 is CASSPRDRGDQPQHF. CDR3 in DNA: TGTGCCAGCAGTCCCCGGGACAGGGGAGATCAGCCCCAGCATTTT.